The sequence of this TCR beta chain was determined in a study of blood T cell repertoires in COVID-19. The overall study: Material from acute and convalescent COVID-19 was sourced from the United States, Italy and Spain. In each case, the material was cDNA or gDNA derived from T cells, B-cell-depleted T cells, or PBMCs.

Authors' analysis steps: Estimation of nucleated cell counts relied on the amplification of reference gene primers. TCRdb's copy holds only in-frame clones and misses some; the assay was immunoSEQ multiplex PCR. The DNA gave D and trimming, while V, J and clone size come from that table. The table has about 100,000 clones, roughly 87% seen once. This CDR3 comprises 15 residues. CDR1 and CDR2 from the germline V gene are LGHDT and YNNKEL (reference sequence). V was pared by 5 bases and J by 0 bases, with 5 bases of the junction left unmatched. J is TRBJ2-7 and V is TRBV3-1 (or the pseudogene TRBV3-2); 9 bases line up with TRBD2. The sample comprised peripheral blood. This receptor was identified in a man younger than 40 in a cohort sampled during active COVID-19. The CDR3 spells CASSFGLAYSYEQYF. In DNA, the CDR3 is TGTGCCAGCAGCTTCGGACTAGCGTACTCCTACGAGCAGTACTTC.